The 8 T cell receptor beta chains below come from one sample, sequenced in a study of monozygotic twins with inflammatory bowel disease. TCRdb reprocessed the 5' RACE reads, with one entry per CDR3 protein and no DNA. Listed are 93,000 or so distinct CDR3 sequences; roughly 1.9% falls within the top ten. Sequencing was carried out using blood. The receptors shown here come from a human donor with ulcerative colitis or Crohn's disease, or a healthy co-twin of an affected twin (not recorded which).

The chain combines TRBV4-2 with TRBJ1-1. Germline-derived CDR1 and CDR2 are LGHNA and YNFKEQ. The CDR3 is made up of 14 amino acids. CDR3 sequence reads: CASSHSTRNTEAFF.

CDR3 region: CAIRQGATGELFF. The genes are TRBV10-3 and TRBJ2-2; the D gene TCRdb calls, TRBD1, cannot be checked with no DNA. This CDR3 spans 13 amino acids. The germline gives CDR1 ENHRY, CDR2 SYGVKD.

The rearrangement joins TRBV7-2 to TRBJ2-1; TCRdb's D call, TRBD1, is unchecked because there is no DNA. The CDR3 covers 12 residues. Germline values: CDR1 SGHTA, CDR2 FQGNSA. CDR3 sequence reads: CASSLSPGEQFF.

The chain couples TRBV20-1 to TRBJ2-1; TCRdb designates TRBD2, a call that cannot be tested without DNA. Germline V gene sequence: CDR1 DFQATT, CDR2 SNEGSKA (reference sequence). This CDR3 comprises 14 residues. This CDR3 reads CSAPRLAGGGEQFF.

The rearrangement uses TRBV2 and TRBJ2-7. The CDR3 consists of 14 residues. CDR1 SNHLY and CDR2 FYNNEI come from the germline V gene. CDR3 amino acids: CASMLQPGAYEQYF.

V and J are TRBV7-2 and TRBJ1-3. The CDR3 spans 13 residues. The V gene's germline CDR1 is SGHTA and CDR2 FQGNSA. The CDR3 loop reads CASTESGGNTIYF.

The chain carries TRBV20-1 and TRBJ2-1; no DNA is available, so the TRBD2 call from TCRdb remains unchecked. The CDR3 contains 15 residues. Germline loops: CDR1 DFQATT, CDR2 SNEGSKA (reference sequence). Here the CDR3 reads CSAGGGLAAYNEQFF.

The chain recombines TRBV11-2 with TRBJ1-4; with no DNA, the TCRdb D assignment of TRBD1 cannot be verified. The CDR3 totals 19 residues. Per germline, CDR1 SGHAT and CDR2 FQNNGV. CDR3 residues: CASSSAPTWVVATNEKLFF.